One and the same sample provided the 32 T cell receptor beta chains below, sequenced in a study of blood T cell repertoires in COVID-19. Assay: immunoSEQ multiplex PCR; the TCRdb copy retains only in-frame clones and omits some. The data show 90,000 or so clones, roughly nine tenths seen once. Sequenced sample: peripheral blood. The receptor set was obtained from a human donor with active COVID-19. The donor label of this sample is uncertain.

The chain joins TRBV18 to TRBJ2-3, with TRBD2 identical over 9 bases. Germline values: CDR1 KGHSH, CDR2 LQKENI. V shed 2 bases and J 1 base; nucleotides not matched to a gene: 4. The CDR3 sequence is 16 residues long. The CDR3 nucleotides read TGTGCCAGCTCACCAAGCAAGCGGGGGGGCACAGATACGCAGTATTTT. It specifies CASSPSKRGGTDTQYF.

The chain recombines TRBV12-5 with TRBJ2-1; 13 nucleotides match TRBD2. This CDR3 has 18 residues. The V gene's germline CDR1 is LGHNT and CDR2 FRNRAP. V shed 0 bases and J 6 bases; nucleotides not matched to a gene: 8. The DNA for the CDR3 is TGTGCTAGTGGTTTGGTACCCACGACTAGCGGGGGGCTCAATGAGCAGTTCTTC. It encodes CASGLVPTTSGGLNEQFF.

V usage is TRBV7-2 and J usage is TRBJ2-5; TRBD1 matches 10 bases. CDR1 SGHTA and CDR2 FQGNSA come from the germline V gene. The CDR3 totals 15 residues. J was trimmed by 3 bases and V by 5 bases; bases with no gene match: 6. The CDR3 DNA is TGTGCCAGCAGCGACAGGGGGCGATCGGAAGAGACCCAGTACTTC. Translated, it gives CASSDRGRSEETQYF.

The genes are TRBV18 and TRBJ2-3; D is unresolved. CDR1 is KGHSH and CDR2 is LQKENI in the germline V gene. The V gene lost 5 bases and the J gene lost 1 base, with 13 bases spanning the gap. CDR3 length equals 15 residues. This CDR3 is CASSNYDLGTDTQYF. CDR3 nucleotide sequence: TGTGCCAGCTCAAACTACGACCTGGGCACAGATACGCAGTATTTT.

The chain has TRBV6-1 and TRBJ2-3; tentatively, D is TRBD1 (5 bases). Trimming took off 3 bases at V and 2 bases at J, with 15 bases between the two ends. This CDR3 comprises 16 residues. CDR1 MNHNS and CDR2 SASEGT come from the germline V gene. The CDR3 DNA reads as TGTGCCAGCAGTGACTTGCCAGGGCATCCCACAGATACGCAGTATTTT. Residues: CASSDLPGHPTDTQYF.

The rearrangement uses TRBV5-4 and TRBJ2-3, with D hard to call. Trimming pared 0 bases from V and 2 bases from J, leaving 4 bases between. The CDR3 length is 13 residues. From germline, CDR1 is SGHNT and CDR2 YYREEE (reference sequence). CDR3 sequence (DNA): TGTGCCAGCAGCTTGGTCTCCACAGATACGCAGTATTTT. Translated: CASSLVSTDTQYF.

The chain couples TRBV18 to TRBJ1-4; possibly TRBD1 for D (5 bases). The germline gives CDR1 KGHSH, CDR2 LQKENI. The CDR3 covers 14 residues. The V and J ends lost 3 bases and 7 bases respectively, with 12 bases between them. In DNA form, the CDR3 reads TGTGCCAGCTCACCGTTGGGGCAGGTTGAAAAACTGTTTTTT. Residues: CASSPLGQVEKLFF.

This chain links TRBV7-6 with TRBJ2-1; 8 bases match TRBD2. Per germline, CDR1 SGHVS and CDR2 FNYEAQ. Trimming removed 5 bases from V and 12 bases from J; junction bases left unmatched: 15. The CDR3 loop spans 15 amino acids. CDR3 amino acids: CASSPRTGGTNSQFF. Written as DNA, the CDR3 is TGTGCCAGCAGCCCCCGCACGGGGGGGACAAACTCGCAGTTCTTC.

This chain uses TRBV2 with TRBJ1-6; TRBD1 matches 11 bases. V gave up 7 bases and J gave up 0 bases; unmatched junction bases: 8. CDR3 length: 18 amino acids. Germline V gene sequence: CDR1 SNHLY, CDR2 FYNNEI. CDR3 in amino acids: CASTLGTGGFSYNSPLHF. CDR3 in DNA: TGTGCCAGCACCCTCGGGACAGGGGGATTCTCCTATAATTCACCCCTCCACTTT.

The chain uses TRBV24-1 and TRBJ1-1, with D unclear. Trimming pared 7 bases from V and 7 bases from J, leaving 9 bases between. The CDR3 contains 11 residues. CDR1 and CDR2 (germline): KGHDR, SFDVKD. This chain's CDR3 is CATRRGDEAFF. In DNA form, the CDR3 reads TGTGCCACCAGACGGGGAGATGAAGCTTTCTTT.

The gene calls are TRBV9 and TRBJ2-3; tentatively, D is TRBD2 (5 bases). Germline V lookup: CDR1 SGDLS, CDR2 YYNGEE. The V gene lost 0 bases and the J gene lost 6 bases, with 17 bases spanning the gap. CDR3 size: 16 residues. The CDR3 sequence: CASSVVGRGSVDTQYF. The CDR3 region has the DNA TGTGCCAGCAGCGTAGTCGGCCGGGGATCTGTTGATACGCAGTATTTT.

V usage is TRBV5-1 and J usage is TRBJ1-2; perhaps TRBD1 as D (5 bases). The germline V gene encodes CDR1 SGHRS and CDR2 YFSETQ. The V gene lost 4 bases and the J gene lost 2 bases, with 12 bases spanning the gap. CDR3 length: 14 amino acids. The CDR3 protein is CASSTSTENYGYTF. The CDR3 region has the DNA TGCGCCAGCAGCACCTCGACAGAGAACTATGGCTACACCTTC.

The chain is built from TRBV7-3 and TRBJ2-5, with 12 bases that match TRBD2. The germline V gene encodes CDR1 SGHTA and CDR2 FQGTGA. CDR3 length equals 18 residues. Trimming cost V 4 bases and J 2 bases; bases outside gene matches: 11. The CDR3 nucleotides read TGTGCCAGCAGCTCCCTGCCACGGACTAGCGGGGCACAAGAGACCCAGTACTTC. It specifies CASSSLPRTSGAQETQYF.

The CDR3 loop is CASNQGGTPYEQYF. CDR3 DNA: TGTGCCAGCAACCAAGGCGGGACTCCCTACGAGCAGTACTTC. This chain uses TRBV6-6 with TRBJ2-7; D is possibly TRBD2 (6 bases). Germline lookup yields CDR1 MNHNY and CDR2 SVGAGI (reference sequence). The CDR3 is 14 residues long. The ends were cut back, 7 bases at V and 2 bases at J, with 15 bases in the middle.

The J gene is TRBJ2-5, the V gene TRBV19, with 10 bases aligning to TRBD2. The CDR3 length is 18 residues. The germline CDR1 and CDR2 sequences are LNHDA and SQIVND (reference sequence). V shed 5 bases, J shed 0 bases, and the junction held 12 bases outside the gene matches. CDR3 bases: TGTGCCAGTAGTTTCACTAGCGGGGCTTGGTTGTACCAAGAGACCCAGTACTTC. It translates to CASSFTSGAWLYQETQYF.

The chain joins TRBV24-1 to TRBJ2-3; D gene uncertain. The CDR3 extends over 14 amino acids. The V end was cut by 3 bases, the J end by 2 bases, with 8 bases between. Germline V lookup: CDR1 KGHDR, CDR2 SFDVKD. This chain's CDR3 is CATSDLGPTDTQYF. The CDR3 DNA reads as TGTGCCACCAGTGATCTAGGTCCCACAGATACGCAGTATTTT.

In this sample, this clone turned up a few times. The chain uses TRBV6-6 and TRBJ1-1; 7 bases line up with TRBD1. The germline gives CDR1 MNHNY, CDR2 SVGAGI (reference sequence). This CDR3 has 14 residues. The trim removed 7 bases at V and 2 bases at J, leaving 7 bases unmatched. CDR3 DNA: TGTGCCAGCATTCTGACAGGGATAAACACTGAAGCTTTCTTT. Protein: CASILTGINTEAFF.

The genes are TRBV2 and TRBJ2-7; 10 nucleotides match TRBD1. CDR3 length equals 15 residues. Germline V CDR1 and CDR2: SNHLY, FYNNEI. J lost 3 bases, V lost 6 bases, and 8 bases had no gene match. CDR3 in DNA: TGTGCCAGCAGAGGACAGGGGGAATTAGACTACGAGCAGTACTTC. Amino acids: CASRGQGELDYEQYF.

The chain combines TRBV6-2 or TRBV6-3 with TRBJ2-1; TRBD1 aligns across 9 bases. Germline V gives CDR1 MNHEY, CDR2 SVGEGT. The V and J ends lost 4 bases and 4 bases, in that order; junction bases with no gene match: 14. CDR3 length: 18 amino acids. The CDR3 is CASSWSLARDRDYNEQFF. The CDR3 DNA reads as TGTGCCAGCAGTTGGTCCCTTGCCCGGGACAGGGATTACAATGAGCAGTTCTTC.

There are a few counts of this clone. DNA of the CDR3: TGTGCCAGCACACCAACAGGGGGCGCAGCCAAAAACATTCAGTACTTC. As protein: CASTPTGGAAKNIQYF. The chain couples TRBV2 to TRBJ2-4; 9 positions agree with TRBD1. The J segment lost 0 bases and the V segment lost 7 bases, leaving 7 bases of the junction unmatched. Per germline, CDR1 SNHLY and CDR2 FYNNEI. This CDR3 comprises 16 residues.

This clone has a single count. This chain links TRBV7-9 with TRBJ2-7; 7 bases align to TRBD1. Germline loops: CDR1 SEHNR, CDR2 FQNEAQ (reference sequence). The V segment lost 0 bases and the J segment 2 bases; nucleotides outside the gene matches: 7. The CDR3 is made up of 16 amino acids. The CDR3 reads CASSLAQTGAAYEQYF. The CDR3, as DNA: TGTGCCAGCAGCTTAGCCCAAACAGGGGCAGCCTACGAGCAGTACTTC. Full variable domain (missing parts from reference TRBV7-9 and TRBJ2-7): DTGVSQNPRHKITKRGQNVTFRCDPISEHNRLYWYRQTLGQGPEFLTYFQNEAQLEKSRLLSDRFSAERPKGSFSTLEIQRTEQGDSAMYLCASSLAQTGAAYEQYFGPGTRLTVT.

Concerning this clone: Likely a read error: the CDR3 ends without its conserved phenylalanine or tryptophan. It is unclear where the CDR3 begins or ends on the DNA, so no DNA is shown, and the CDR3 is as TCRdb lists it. CDR3: CASSPEKDVRRTGV. The chain joins TRBV5-4 to TRBJ1-2; TRBD1 reflects the table's D call only, with no check against the DNA. From germline, CDR1 is SGHNT and CDR2 YYREEE (reference sequence). The CDR3 comprises 14 residues, both ends counted.

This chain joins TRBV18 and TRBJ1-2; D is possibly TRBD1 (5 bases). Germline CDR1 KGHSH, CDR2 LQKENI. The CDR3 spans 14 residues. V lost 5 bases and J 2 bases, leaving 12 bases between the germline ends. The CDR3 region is CASSAEQVNYGYTF. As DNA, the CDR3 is TGTGCCAGCTCAGCAGAACAGGTGAACTATGGCTACACCTTC.

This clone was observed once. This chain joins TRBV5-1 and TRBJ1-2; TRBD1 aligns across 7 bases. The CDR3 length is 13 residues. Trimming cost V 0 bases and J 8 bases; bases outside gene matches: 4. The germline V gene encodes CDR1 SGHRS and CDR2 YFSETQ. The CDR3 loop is CASSLGQGGGYTF. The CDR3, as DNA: TGCGCCAGCAGCTTGGGACAGGGTGGAGGCTACACCTTC. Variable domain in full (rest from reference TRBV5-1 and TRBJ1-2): KAGVTQTPRYLIKTRGQQVTLSCSPISGHRSVSWYQQTPGQGLQFLFEYFSETQRNKGNFPGRFSGRQFSNSRSEMNVSTLELGDSALYLCASSLGQGGGYTFGSGTRLTVV.

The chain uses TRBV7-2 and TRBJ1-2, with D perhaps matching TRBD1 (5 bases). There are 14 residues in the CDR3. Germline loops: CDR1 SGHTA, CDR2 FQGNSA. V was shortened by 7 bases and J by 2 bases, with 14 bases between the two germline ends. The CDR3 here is CASTPLGANYGYTF. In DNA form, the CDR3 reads TGTGCCAGCACCCCGCTAGGGGCCAACTATGGCTACACCTTC.

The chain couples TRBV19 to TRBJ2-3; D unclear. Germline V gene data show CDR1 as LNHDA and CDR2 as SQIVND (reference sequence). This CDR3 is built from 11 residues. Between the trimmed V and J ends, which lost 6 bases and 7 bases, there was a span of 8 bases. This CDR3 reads CASRRKYTQYF. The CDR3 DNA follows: TGTGCCAGTAGGAGGAAGTATACGCAGTATTTT.

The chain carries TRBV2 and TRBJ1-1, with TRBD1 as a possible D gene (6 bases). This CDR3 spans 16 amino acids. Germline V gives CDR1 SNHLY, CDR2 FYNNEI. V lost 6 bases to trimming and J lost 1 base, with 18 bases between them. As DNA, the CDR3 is TGTGCCAGCAGGGTAACAGGGTGGGATAAGAACACTGAAGCTTTCTTT. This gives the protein CASRVTGWDKNTEAFF.

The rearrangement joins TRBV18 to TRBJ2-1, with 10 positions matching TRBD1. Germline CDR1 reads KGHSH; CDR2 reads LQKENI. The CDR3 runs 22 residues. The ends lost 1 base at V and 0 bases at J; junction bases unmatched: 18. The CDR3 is CASSPLFVEGTGVPSSYNEQFF. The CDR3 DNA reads TGTGCCAGCTCACCACTCTTTGTTGAAGGGACAGGGGTCCCGAGCTCCTACAATGAGCAGTTCTTC.

This CDR3 reads CASSESQGGGAEKLFF. The CDR3 DNA is TGTGCCAGCAGTGAGTCCCAGGGGGGAGGTGCGGAAAAACTGTTTTTT. The V call is TRBV6-1, the J call TRBJ1-4, with 7 bases identical to TRBD1. The CDR3 extends over 16 amino acids. Germline CDR1 MNHNS, CDR2 SASEGT. The ends lost 3 bases at V and 8 bases at J; junction bases unmatched: 12.

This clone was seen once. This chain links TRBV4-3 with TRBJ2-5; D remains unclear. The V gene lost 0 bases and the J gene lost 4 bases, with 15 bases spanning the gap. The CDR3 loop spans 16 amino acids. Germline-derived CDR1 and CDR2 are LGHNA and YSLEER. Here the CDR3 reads CASSQERSPSPETQYF. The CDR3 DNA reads TGCGCCAGCAGCCAAGAAAGGAGCCCCAGCCCAGAGACCCAGTACTTC.

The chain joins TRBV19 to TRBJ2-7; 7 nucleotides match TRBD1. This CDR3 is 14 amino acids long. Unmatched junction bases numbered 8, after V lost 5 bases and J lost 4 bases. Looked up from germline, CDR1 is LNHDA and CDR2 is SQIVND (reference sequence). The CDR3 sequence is CASSVGQFGYEQYF. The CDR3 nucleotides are TGTGCCAGTAGTGTGGGACAGTTTGGATACGAGCAGTACTTC. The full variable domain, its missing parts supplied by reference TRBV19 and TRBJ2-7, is DGGITQSPKYLFRKEGQNVTLSCEQNLNHDAMYWYRQDPGQGLRLIYYSQIVNDFQKGDIAEGYSVSREKKESFPLTVTSAQKNPTAFYLCASSVGQFGYEQYFGPGTRLTVT.

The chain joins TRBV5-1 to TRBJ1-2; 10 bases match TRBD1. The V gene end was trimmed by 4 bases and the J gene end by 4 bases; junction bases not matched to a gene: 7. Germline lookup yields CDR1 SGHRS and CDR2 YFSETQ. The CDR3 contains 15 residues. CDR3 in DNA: TGCGCCAGCAGCGAGACCGGGACAGGGGTCTATGGCTACACCTTC. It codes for CASSETGTGVYGYTF.